This entry is about one T cell receptor beta chain. Relative to the germline gene, one junction end is altered; a read error may explain this. The read ends 3 residues shy of where the CDR3 ends; the end is completed using the germline J gene. The data were taken from a study of T cells in women clearing cervical HPV infection. Looking at the study overall: Case blood was drawn when the lesion was first found; control blood after infection became undetectable.

Clones were read by immunoSEQ multiplex PCR, and TCRdb kept only the in-frame ones, dropping some. The sample yields under 35,000 clones, of which the top ten take up 5.5% to 8.5%. From germline, CDR1 is DFQATT and CDR2 SNEGSKA (reference sequence). This CDR3 region has 16 residues. The sequence came from a woman aged 18 to 69 with a cervical HPV16 infection that either progressed to CIN3+ or cleared (not recorded which). Input material: blood buffy coat. V and J are TRBV20-1 and TRBJ2-3; 8 bases are shared with TRBD2. Partial CDR3 DNA: TGCAGTGCTCGAGATGGGGCGGGGGGCTACACAGATACG. This codes for CSARDGAGGYTDT. The whole CDR3 protein is CSARDGAGGYTDTQYF.